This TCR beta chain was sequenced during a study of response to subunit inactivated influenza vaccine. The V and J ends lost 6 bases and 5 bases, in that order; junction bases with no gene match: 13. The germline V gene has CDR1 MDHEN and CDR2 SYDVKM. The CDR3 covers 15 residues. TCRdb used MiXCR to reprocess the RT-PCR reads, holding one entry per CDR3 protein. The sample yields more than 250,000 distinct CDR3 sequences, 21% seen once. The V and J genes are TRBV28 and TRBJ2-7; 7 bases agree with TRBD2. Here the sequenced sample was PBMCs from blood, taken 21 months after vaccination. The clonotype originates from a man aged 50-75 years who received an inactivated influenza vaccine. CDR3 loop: CASSSWGEGPHEQYF. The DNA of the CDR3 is TGTGCCAGCAGCTCATGGGGGGAGGGCCCCCACGAGCAGTACTTC.